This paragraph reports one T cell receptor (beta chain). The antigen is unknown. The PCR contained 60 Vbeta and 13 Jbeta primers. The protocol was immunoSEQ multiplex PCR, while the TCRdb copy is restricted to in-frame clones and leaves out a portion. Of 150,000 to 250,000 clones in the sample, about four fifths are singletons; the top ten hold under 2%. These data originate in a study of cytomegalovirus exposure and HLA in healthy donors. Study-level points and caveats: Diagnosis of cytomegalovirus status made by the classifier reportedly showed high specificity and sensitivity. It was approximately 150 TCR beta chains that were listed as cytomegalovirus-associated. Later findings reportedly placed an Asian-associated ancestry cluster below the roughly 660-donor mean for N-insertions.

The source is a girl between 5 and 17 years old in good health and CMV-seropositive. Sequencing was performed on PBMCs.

The DNA of the CDR3 is TGCGCCAGCAGCCAAGACGTAATCCGAGGGTACGAGCAGTACTTC. It yields the protein CASSQDVIRGYEQYF. The rearrangement links TRBV4-3 to TRBJ2-7; D is perhaps TRBD2 (5 bases). This CDR3 contains 15 residues. The germline V and J ends were trimmed by 0 bases and 4 bases, with 13 bases remaining between them. Germline V gene data show CDR1 as LGHNA and CDR2 as YSLEER.